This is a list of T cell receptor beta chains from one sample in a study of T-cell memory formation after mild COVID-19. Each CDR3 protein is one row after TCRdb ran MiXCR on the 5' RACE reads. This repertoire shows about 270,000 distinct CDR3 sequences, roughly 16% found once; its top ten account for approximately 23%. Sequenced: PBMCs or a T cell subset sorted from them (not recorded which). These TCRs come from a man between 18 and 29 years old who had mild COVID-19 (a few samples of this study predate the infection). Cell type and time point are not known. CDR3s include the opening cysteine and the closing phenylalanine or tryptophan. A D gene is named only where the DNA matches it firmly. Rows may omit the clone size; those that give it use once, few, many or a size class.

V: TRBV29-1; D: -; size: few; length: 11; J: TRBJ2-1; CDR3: CSVVWGNEQFF; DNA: TGCAGCGTTGTTTGGGGCAATGAGCAGTTCTTC
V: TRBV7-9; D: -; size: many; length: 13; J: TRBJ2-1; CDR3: CASSPDRNNEQFF; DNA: TGTGCCAGCAGCCCTGACAGAAACAATGAGCAGTTCTTC
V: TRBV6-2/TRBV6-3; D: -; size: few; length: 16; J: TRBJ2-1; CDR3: CASSYGFLSSYNEQFF; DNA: TGTGCCAGCAGTTACGGCTTCCTAAGCTCCTACAATGAGCAGTTCTTC
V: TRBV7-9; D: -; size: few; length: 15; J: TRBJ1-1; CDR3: CASSSLGHSNTEAFF; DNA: TGTGCCAGCAGCTCCTTAGGACACTCGAACACTGAAGCTTTCTTT
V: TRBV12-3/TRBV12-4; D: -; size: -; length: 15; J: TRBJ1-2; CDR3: CASSRQRGAGYGYTF; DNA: TGTGCCAGCAGCCGCCAGAGGGGGGCGGGCTATGGCTACACCTTC
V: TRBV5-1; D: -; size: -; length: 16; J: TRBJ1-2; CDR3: CASSPPGAEVPYGYTF; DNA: TGCGCCAGCAGCCCCCCCGGAGCGGAGGTTCCTTATGGCTACACCTTC
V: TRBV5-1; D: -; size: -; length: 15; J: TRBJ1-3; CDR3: CASSLDRLGGNTIYF; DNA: TGCGCCAGCAGCTTGGACAGGCTGGGGGGAAACACCATATATTTT
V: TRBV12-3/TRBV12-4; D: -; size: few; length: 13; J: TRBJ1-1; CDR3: CASSLAIGGVAFF; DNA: TGTGCCAGCAGTTTAGCTATTGGGGGGGTCGCTTTCTTT
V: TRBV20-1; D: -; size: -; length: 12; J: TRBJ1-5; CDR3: CSAKDRNQPQHF; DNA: TGCAGTGCAAAGGACAGAAATCAGCCCCAGCATTTT
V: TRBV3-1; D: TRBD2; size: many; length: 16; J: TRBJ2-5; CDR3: CASSPSLAGLQETQYF; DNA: TGTGCCAGCAGCCCCAGCCTAGCGGGGCTCCAAGAGACCCAGTACTTC
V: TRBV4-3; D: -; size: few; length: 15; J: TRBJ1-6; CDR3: CASSQELLVESPLHF; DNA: TGCGCCAGCAGCCAAGAATTACTTGTAGAATCACCCCTCCACTTT
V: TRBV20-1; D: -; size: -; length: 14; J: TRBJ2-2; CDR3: CSARRLGNTGELFF; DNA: TGCAGTGCTAGGCGGCTGGGGAACACCGGGGAGCTGTTTTTT
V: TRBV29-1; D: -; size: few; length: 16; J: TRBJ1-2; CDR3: CSVEDRGAGRAYGYTF; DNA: TGCAGCGTTGAAGATCGCGGGGCAGGGAGGGCCTATGGCTACACCTTC
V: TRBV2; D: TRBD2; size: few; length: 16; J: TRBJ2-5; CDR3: CASSAGASGGQETQYF; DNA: TGTGCCAGCAGTGCGGGGGCTAGCGGGGGGCAAGAGACCCAGTACTTC
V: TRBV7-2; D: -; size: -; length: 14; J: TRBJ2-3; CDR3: CASCRGASTDTQYF; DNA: TGTGCCAGCTGCCGGGGGGCGAGCACAGATACGCAGTATTTT
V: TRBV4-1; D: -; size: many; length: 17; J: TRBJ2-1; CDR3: CASSQPTGYGSYNEQFF; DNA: TGCGCCAGCAGCCAACCTACGGGTTATGGGTCCTACAATGAGCAGTTCTTC
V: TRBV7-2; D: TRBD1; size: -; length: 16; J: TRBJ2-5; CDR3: CASSWRITGGGETQYF; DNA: TGTGCCAGCAGCTGGCGAATCACAGGGGGCGGGGAGACCCAGTACTTC
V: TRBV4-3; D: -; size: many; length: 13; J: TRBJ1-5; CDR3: CASSQLQGKPQHF; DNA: TGCGCCAGCAGCCAATTGCAGGGTAAACCCCAGCATTTT
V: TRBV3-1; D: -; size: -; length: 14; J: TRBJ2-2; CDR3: CASSPRWQTGELFF; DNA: TGTGCCAGCAGCCCCCGGTGGCAGACCGGGGAGCTGTTTTTT
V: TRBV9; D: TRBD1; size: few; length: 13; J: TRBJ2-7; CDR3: CASSVTGLGEQYF; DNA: TGTGCCAGCAGCGTGACAGGGTTGGGGGAGCAGTACTTC
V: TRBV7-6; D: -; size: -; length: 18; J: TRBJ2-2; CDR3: CASSTTSGGSLGTGELFF; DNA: TGTGCCAGCAGCACAACCAGTGGAGGGAGCCTGGGGACCGGGGAGCTGTTTTTT
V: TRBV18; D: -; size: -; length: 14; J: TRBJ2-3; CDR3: CASSPLVGADTQYF; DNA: TGTGCCAGCTCACCACTAGTGGGGGCAGATACGCAGTATTTT
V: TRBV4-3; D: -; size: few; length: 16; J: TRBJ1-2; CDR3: CASSRRTGTDNYGYTF; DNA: TGCGCCAGCAGCCGCCGGACGGGTACAGATAACTATGGCTACACCTTC
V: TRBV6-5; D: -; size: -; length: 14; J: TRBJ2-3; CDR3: CASRREVSTDTQYF; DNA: TGTGCCAGCAGGCGCGAGGTTAGCACAGATACGCAGTATTTT
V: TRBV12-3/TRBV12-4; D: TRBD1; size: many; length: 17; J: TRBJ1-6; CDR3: CASSLDRRSSYNSPLHF; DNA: TGTGCCAGCAGCCTGGACAGGAGGAGCTCCTATAATTCACCCCTCCACTTT
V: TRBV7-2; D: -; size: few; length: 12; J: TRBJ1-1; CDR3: CASSLYQAEAFF; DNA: TGTGCCAGCAGCTTGTATCAAGCTGAAGCTTTCTTT
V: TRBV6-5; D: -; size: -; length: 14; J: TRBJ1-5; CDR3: CASSYEAGGQPQHF; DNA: TGTGCCAGCAGTTACGAAGCGGGGGGTCAGCCCCAGCATTTT
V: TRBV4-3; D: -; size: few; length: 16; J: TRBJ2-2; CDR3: CASSQDNRGGTGELFF; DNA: TGCGCCAGCAGCCAAGATAACAGGGGAGGCACCGGGGAGCTGTTTTTT
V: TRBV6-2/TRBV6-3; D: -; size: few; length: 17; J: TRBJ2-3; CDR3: CASSYSMFPGVIDTQYF; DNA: TGTGCCAGCAGTTACTCGATGTTCCCAGGGGTCATAGATACGCAGTATTTT
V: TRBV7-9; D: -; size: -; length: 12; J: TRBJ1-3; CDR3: CASGGSGNTIYF; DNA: TGTGCCAGTGGGGGTTCTGGAAACACCATATATTTT
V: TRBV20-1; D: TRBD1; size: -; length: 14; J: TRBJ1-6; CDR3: CSATTGEDYKASPF; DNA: TGCAGTGCTACGACAGGGGAAGATTACAAGGCCAGCCCTTTT
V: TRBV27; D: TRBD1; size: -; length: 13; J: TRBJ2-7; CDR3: CASSLSRGGKQYF; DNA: TGTGCCAGCAGTTTAAGTCGAGGGGGCAAGCAGTACTTC
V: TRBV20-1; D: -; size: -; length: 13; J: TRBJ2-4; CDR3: CSVSGLAKNIQYF; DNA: TGCAGTGTTAGCGGCCTAGCCAAAAACATTCAGTACTTC
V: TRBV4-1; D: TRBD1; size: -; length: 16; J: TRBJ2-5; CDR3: CASSPRTGGAGETQYF; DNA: TGCGCCAGCAGCCCCCGAACAGGGGGCGCCGGGGAGACCCAGTACTTC
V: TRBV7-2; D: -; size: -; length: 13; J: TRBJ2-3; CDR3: CASSRRGDDTQYF; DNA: TGTGCCAGCAGCCGTAGGGGGGACGATACGCAGTATTTT
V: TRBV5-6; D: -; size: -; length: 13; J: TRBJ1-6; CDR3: CASSLGLGGPLHF; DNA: TGTGCCAGCAGCTTGGGACTTGGTGGGCCCCTCCACTTT
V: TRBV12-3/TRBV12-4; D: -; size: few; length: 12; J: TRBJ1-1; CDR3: CANGDMNTEAFF; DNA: TGTGCCAACGGAGACATGAACACTGAAGCTTTCTTT
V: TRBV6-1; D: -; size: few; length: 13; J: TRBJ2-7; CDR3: CASSGARSYEQYF; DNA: TGTGCCAGCAGCGGGGCGAGGTCCTACGAGCAGTACTTC
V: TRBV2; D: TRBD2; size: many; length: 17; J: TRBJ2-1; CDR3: CASSVSLLAGGYNEQFF; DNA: TGTGCCAGCAGTGTGTCCCTACTAGCGGGGGGGTACAATGAGCAGTTCTTC
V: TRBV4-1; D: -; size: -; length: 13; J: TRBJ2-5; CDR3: CASSQGQGGTQYF; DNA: TGCGCCAGCAGCCAAGGACAGGGAGGGACCCAGTACTTC
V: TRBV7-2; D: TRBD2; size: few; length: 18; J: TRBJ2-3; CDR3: CASSLWFRLATSTDTQYF; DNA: TGTGCCAGCAGCTTATGGTTCCGACTAGCAACTAGCACAGATACGCAGTATTTT
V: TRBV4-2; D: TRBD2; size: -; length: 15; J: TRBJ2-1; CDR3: CASSPRGGLDNEQFF; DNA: TGTGCCAGCAGCCCTCGGGGGGGCCTGGACAATGAGCAGTTCTTC